The 6 T cell receptor beta chains below were found in one sample sequenced in a study of lymphopenia after photon versus proton radiotherapy (dated by TCRdb to about 2019). The receptor library was made with the immunoSEQ multiplex PCR assay. TCRdb mirrors the immuneACCESS table, restricted to in-frame sequences. Some clones are absent from its copies; in checked studies, under half trace to an unresolved V gene, and the reason for the others is unknown. The sample table records 70,000 or so clones; 85% to 95% of these occur just once. Around 2.2% of the sample lies in the top ten. Sequences were derived from peripheral blood, sampled from a patient treated with photon-based radiotherapy. These receptors were taken from a woman aged 40 to 55 with cholangiocarcinoma.

This chain connects TRBV29-1 to TRBJ2-3, with unresolved D. V was cut by 1 base and J by 4 bases, with 15 bases left in between. CDR1 and CDR2 from the germline V gene are SQVTM and ANQGSEA. The CDR3 has 15 residues. CDR3 loop: CSVEGVGLYADTQYF. CDR3 nucleotides: TGCAGCGTTGAAGGCGTAGGGTTGTATGCAGATACGCAGTATTTT.

The gene calls are TRBV28 and TRBJ1-6; no firm D call. Trimming took off 1 base at V and 14 bases at J, with 12 bases between the two ends. Germline CDR1 reads MDHEN; CDR2 reads SYDVKM. The CDR3 runs to 13 residues. The CDR3 bases are TGTGCCAGCAGTTTATCACGGGAGTCATCCCTCCACTTT. It encodes CASSLSRESSLHF.

This clone was observed once. The chain recombines TRBV5-4 with TRBJ1-1; D ambiguous. The CDR3 sequence is 14 residues long. CDR1 is SGHNT, CDR2 YYREEE, per germline (reference sequence). Trimming cost V 6 bases and J 4 bases, with 16 bases left between them. The chain's CDR3 is CASTEEGGATEAFF. The CDR3, as DNA: TGTGCCAGCACTGAGGAGGGAGGCGCCACTGAAGCTTTCTTT.

The chain joins TRBV30 to TRBJ1-2; 11 bases align to TRBD1. Losses at the gene ends were 5 bases for V and 4 bases for J; bases not matched to a gene: 9. CDR3 size: 15 residues. Germline assignment: CDR1 GTSNPN and CDR2 SVGIG (reference sequence). This chain's CDR3 is CAWDPGQGDTYGYTF. Here the CDR3 DNA reads TGTGCCTGGGACCCGGGACAGGGGGACACCTATGGCTACACCTTC. The full variable domain, in which reference TRBV30 and TRBJ1-2 provide the parts outside the CDR3, is SQTIHQWPATLVQPVGSPLSLECTVEGTSNPNLYWYRQAAGRGLQLLFYSVGIGQISSEVPQNLSASRPQDRQFILSSKKLLLSDSGFYLCAWDPGQGDTYGYTFGSGTRLTVV.

CDR3 amino acids: CASSQGGQRNTEAFF. The CDR3 DNA follows: TGTGCCAGCAGCCAAGGTGGACAGAGGAACACTGAAGCTTTCTTT. The genes are TRBV4-2 and TRBJ1-1, with a tentative D call TRBD1 (6 bases). The V gene lost 1 base and the J gene lost 1 base, with 10 bases spanning the gap. There are 15 residues in the CDR3. Germline V gives CDR1 LGHNA, CDR2 YNFKEQ.

This sequence joins TRBV2 and TRBJ1-3; tentatively, D is TRBD1 (5 bases). CDR1 and CDR2 (germline): SNHLY, FYNNEI. V was trimmed by 3 bases and J by 7 bases, leaving 13 bases between them. This CDR3 contains 14 residues. CDR3 residues: CASSEEGNWNTIYF. The CDR3 nucleotides are TGTGCCAGCAGTGAGGAGGGGAATTGGAACACCATATATTTT.